This TCR beta chain is drawn from a study of blood T cells in healthy people across ages (dated by TCRdb to between 2014 and 2017). As for the study more broadly: In model experiments, template switching captured roughly one uniquely barcoded TCR beta cDNA molecule for every two T cells. Age-related changes in TCR beta repertoire diversity were measured in the study by deep sequencing normalized with unique cDNA molecular identifiers. To avoid experimental bias, donors of different ages were randomly spread across the sequencing lanes. The study analyzed two additional independent replicas of 1 million unique cDNA reads from the same blood draw for two donors, one aged 18 to 29 and one aged 80 or older. Four age groups were formed from the donors: young (average roughly 15 years), middle-aged (more than 35), aged (62) and long-lived (approximately 78).

The paper's findings and limits, for the study overall: Observed TCR beta diversity per million T cells fell roughly linearly with age, and a significant reduction was already apparent by age about 38. Compared with the aged group, the long-lived group had more naive CD4+ T cells, fewer expanded clones and increased TCR diversity, a pattern suggesting age selection. Because profiling used bulk unsorted PBMCs, naive and antigen-experienced compartments could not be compared conclusively. Total diversity estimates from one million sequenced T cells were considered lower bounds and underestimates. The CMV infection status of donors was not known, potentially confounding age-related changes in expanded clonotypes. Observed TCR beta diversity correlated strongly with the percentage of naive T cells measured by flow cytometry.

From its cysteine to its phenylalanine, the CDR3 spans 16 amino acids. Only CDR3 DNA remains: 48 bases, in frame from the first base. Germline trimming: 0 bases from V, 0 bases from J; junction bases outside gene matches: 8. CDR1 and CDR2 (DFQATT, SNEGSKA) derive from the germline V gene (reference sequence). Donors were 30 to 45 systemically healthy Caucasian individuals from Russia aged about 6 to 100 years. Approximately 11 milliliters of peripheral blood were drawn from each donor into EDTA-treated Vacutainer tubes. Ficoll-Paque density-gradient centrifugation was used to isolate PBMCs, with at least 6.5 million per sample. Trizol reagent was used to extract total RNA from PBMCs, with at least 5.5 micrograms per sample. Naive CD45RAhigh/CD27high T cell percentages were measured by flow cytometry on a PBMC aliquot from every donor. About this clonotype itself: The clone's antigen remains unknown. The sample holds no much larger clone one base away, and base qualities are not on file.

Library preparation employed 5' RACE. TCRdb names Illumina HiSeq 2500 as the instrument used. A second PCR of roughly 7 to 12 cycles was performed with a sample-barcoded 5' primer and a J-beta primer mix. Each TCR beta cDNA molecule received a unique molecular identifier from a template-switch 5' adaptor carrying 12 random nucleotides. At least 3 million CDR3-containing paired-end reads were obtained from each sample. The Mint cDNA synthesis kit, primed by a TRBC-specific oligonucleotide, was used to synthesize first-strand cDNA from all RNA. After uracil-DNA glycosylase treatment, a first 18-cycle PCR used universal primers M1SS and BC2_uni_R on all cDNA. The authors' analysis ran thus. Normalization of each sample was performed by random selection of 1 million high-quality reads, each carrying a distinct molecular identifier. Instead of being binned into consensus sequences, reads with shared molecular identifiers were discarded. MiTCR, with a Q25 quality threshold and the strictest error-elimination algorithm, was used for CDR3 identification, clonotype clustering and error correction. A nonparametric unseen species model using Euler transformation provided a lower-bound estimate of total TCR beta diversity. Clones were called with MiXCR by TCRdb after fastp trimmed the public reads at Q25, and only in-frame beta chains were retained. CDR3 protein sequences are deduplicated, and each keeps its most common genes and DNA. V and J calls and clone size were set by TCRdb, not the authors. Here the sample has 790,000 or so distinct CDR3 sequences; 46% occur a single time. In total, the top ten clones hold 15% to 20% of the sample.

This sequence was found in a man older than 75 in good health. Here the chain combines TRBV20-1 and TRBJ2-7; 7 middle bases align to TRBD1. The sequenced sample was blood. The CDR3 region: CSARDLRGLSSYEQYF. The DNA sequence is as follows: TGCAGTGCTAGAGATTTGAGGGGGCTCAGCTCCTACGAGCAGTACTTC.